This entry describes one TCR beta chain. The sample originates from a study of PD-L1 blockade in urothelial cancer. Study at large: Analyses used blood from 3 weeks (second dose) and 6 weeks after treatment start.

The CDR3 sequence is 14 residues long. V was clipped by 7 bases and J by 0 bases; unmatched bases: 5. CDR1 and CDR2 from the germline V gene are LNHDA and SQIVND (reference sequence). TCRdb's copy holds only in-frame clones and misses some; the assay was immunoSEQ multiplex PCR. Among 35,000 to 50,000 clones, more than 75% were seen once, and the ten largest hold 2.5% to 3%. The clonotype originates from a man in his sixties or seventies with urothelial cancer. The chain carries TRBV19 and TRBJ2-7; TRBD1 matches 8 bases. The sample here was PBMCs, taken around atezolizumab (anti-PD-L1) treatment. The CDR3 DNA follows: TGTGCCAGTACCCGGGACAGGAACTCCTACGAGCAGTACTTC. Its translation is CASTRDRNSYEQYF.